The 17 T cell receptor beta chains below all came from one sample that was sequenced in a study of cytomegalovirus exposure and HLA in healthy donors. Use of 60 Vbeta and 13 Jbeta primers characterized the PCR. Measured with immunoSEQ multiplex PCR; TCRdb has only the in-frame clones, and not every one. The sample records approximately 150,000 clones, approximately 78% being singletons. Sequenced input: PBMCs. These TCRs come from a woman aged 40 to 50 in good health and CMV-seropositive.

The V gene is TRBV30, the J gene TRBJ2-7, with 9 bases lining up with TRBD2. V trimming: 3 bases; J trimming: 4 bases; junction bases outside the gene matches: 10. The CDR3 sequence is 15 residues long. CDR1 and CDR2 (germline): GTSNPN, SVGIG (reference sequence). CDR3 in amino acids: CAWRPRLADPYEQYF. The CDR3 bases are TGTGCCTGGAGACCAAGACTAGCGGATCCATACGAGCAGTACTTC.

The V call is TRBV4-3, the J call TRBJ2-3; D might be TRBD2 (7 bases). The CDR3 is 16 residues long. Trimming pared 0 bases from V and 6 bases from J, leaving 16 bases between. Per the germline V gene, CDR1 is LGHNA and CDR2 is YSLEER. Written as DNA, the CDR3 is TGCGCCAGCAGCCAAGATTGGCGGGGGCTCACGGATACGCAGTATTTT. It encodes CASSQDWRGLTDTQYF.

This clone has only a few counts. V usage is TRBV5-8 and J usage is TRBJ2-3, with D possibly matching TRBD1 (5 bases). The V gene's germline CDR1 is SGHTS and CDR2 YDEGEE. CDR3 length: 15 residues. Trimming left V 0 bases short and J 0 bases short, with 8 bases between. CDR3 bases: TGTGCCAGCAGCTTGGGGGGCTGGAGCACAGATACGCAGTATTTT. Protein sequence: CASSLGGWSTDTQYF.

The chain is built from TRBV6-1 and TRBJ2-1; 7 positions match TRBD2. This CDR3 comprises 16 residues. V lost 2 bases, J lost 3 bases, and 7 bases stayed unmatched. CDR1 and CDR2 from the germline V gene are MNHNS and SASEGT. The CDR3 region is CASSERSSGYYNEQFF. The CDR3 DNA reads as TGTGCCAGCAGTGAAAGGTCTAGCGGTTACTACAATGAGCAGTTCTTC.

The J gene is TRBJ2-1, the V gene TRBV7-8; 8 bases agree with TRBD2. The CDR3 covers 15 residues. Germline V gives CDR1 SGHVS, CDR2 FQNEAQ. The ends lost 3 bases at V and 2 bases at J; junction bases unmatched: 3. Here the CDR3 DNA reads TGTGCCAGCAGCTTCAGCGGGAGTACCTACAATGAGCAGTTCTTC. Translated: CASSFSGSTYNEQFF.

V and J are TRBV27 and TRBJ1-1; perhaps TRBD1 as D (5 bases). Looked up from germline, CDR1 is MNHEY and CDR2 is SMNVEV (reference sequence). V was cut by 5 bases and J by 5 bases, with 15 bases left in between. The CDR3 is 14 amino acids. The CDR3 DNA is TGTGCCAGCAGTCGCCGACCCGGGGGGACTGAAGCTTTCTTT. Protein product: CASSRRPGGTEAFF.

The V call is TRBV5-5, the J call TRBJ2-3, with D maybe TRBD1 (6 bases). V gave up 4 bases and J gave up 2 bases, with 14 bases separating them. The CDR3 runs to 15 residues. The germline CDR1 and CDR2 sequences are SGHKS and YYEKEE (reference sequence). The CDR3 DNA reads TGTGCCAGCAGCAGACCGGACAGCTACACAGATACGCAGTATTTT. It encodes CASSRPDSYTDTQYF.

This chain links TRBV19 with TRBJ1-2, with 11 bases lining up with TRBD1. The germline V gene has CDR1 LNHDA and CDR2 SQIVND (reference sequence). The CDR3 is 14 residues long. J lost 7 bases, V lost 6 bases, and 7 bases had no gene match. The CDR3 reads CASSRDRGYGGYTF. In nucleotides, the CDR3 is TGTGCCAGTAGCCGGGACAGGGGGTATGGTGGCTACACCTTC.

For the CDR3, the DNA is TGTGCCAGCAGCGTACCCACGACTAGCGGGGGAATTGATGAGCAGTTCTTC. This codes for CASSVPTTSGGIDEQFF. The chain couples TRBV9 to TRBJ2-1; 12 bases are a match to TRBD2. Germline V gene data show CDR1 as SGDLS and CDR2 as YYNGEE. The CDR3 is 17 residues long. V was clipped by 1 base and J by 8 bases; unmatched bases: 10.

The rearrangement links TRBV5-4 to TRBJ1-1; 7 bases are a match to TRBD1. Per the germline V gene, CDR1 is SGHNT and CDR2 is YYREEE (reference sequence). The CDR3 covers 15 residues. The trim removed 6 bases at V and 0 bases at J, leaving 8 bases unmatched. The CDR3 bases are TGTGCCAGCACCTTCACGACAGGGATGAACACTGAAGCTTTCTTT. It is translated as CASTFTTGMNTEAFF.

The chain employs TRBV19 and TRBJ2-1; 8 bases agree with TRBD2. Trimming took 5 bases from V and 6 from J; bases not matched to a gene: 6. Germline V lookup: CDR1 LNHDA, CDR2 SQIVND (reference sequence). This CDR3 region has 14 residues. The CDR3 protein is CASSFSGTSNEQFF. CDR3 bases: TGTGCCAGTAGTTTCTCCGGGACTAGCAATGAGCAGTTCTTC.

The chain has TRBV5-4 and TRBJ2-3; 9 bases align to TRBD2. Germline assignment: CDR1 SGHNT and CDR2 YYREEE (reference sequence). The CDR3 runs to 15 residues. After removal of 0 bases from V and 4 bases from J, the junction contained 3 bases not matched to a gene. The CDR3 coding sequence is TGTGCCAGCAGCTTGGGACTAGCGGAGTCAGATACGCAGTATTTT. It encodes CASSLGLAESDTQYF. The full variable domain, in which reference TRBV5-4 and TRBJ2-3 provide the parts outside the CDR3, is ETGVTQSPTHLIKTRGQQVTLRCSSQSGHNTVSWYQQALGQGPQFIFQYYREEENGRGNFPPRFSGLQFPNYSSELNVNALELDDSALYLCASSLGLAESDTQYFGPGTRLTVL.

V usage is TRBV19 and J usage is TRBJ2-7, with D perhaps TRBD2 (6 bases). V gave up 5 bases and J gave up 6 bases, with 20 bases separating them. Germline V CDR1 and CDR2: LNHDA, SQIVND (reference sequence). The CDR3 length is 15 residues. The CDR3 sequence is CASSPPIAGGGEQYF. The DNA of the CDR3 is TGTGCCAGTAGTCCCCCAATTGCCGGGGGTGGCGAGCAGTACTTC.

This clone was detected only a few times. The V call is TRBV5-4, the J call TRBJ2-7; D gene uncertain. The CDR3 contains 13 residues. The V end lost 0 bases, the J end lost 5 bases, and 9 bases lay between the germline ends. The germline gives CDR1 SGHNT, CDR2 YYREEE (reference sequence). CDR3 nucleotide sequence: TGTGCCAGCAGCTTGGGGGCGCAGGACGAGCAGTACTTC. Amino acids: CASSLGAQDEQYF.

The chain joins TRBV15 to TRBJ1-4; no definite D call. Between the trimmed V and J ends, which lost 3 bases and 1 base, there was a span of 9 bases. Germline V gives CDR1 LNHNV, CDR2 YYDKDF (reference sequence). The length of the CDR3 is 15 residues. The CDR3 nucleotides are TGTGCCACCAGCAGCCCCGAGGAAACTAATGAAAAACTGTTTTTT. Its protein is CATSSPEETNEKLFF.

The chain couples TRBV2 to TRBJ2-7, with D possibly matching TRBD2 (6 bases). Germline CDR1 reads SNHLY; CDR2 reads FYNNEI. V was cut by 8 bases and J by 1 base, with 15 bases left in between. The CDR3 length is 14 residues. CDR3 in DNA: TGTGCCAGCCAGGAGGGCCTCCTATCCTACGAGCAGTACTTC. Its protein is CASQEGLLSYEQYF.

This chain joins TRBV6-5 and TRBJ1-1, with unresolved D. This CDR3 is built from 15 residues. The germline CDR1 and CDR2 sequences are MNHEY and SVGAGI. V gave up 6 bases and J gave up 2 bases, with 16 bases separating them. CDR3: CASRTRTVENTEAFF. The CDR3 DNA reads as TGTGCCAGCAGAACCAGGACTGTAGAAAACACTGAAGCTTTCTTT.